The source of this T cell receptor (beta chain) is a study of T cells in Graves' hyperthyroidism and ophthalmopathy. Study-level points and caveats: Most expanded thyroid clonotypes above 0.001 also appeared in blood.

From roughly 9.2 ml of fresh peripheral blood, PBMCs were isolated. Germline V lookup: CDR1 MNHNS, CDR2 SASEGT. V shed 5 bases and J 0 bases; nucleotides not matched to a gene: 4. This CDR3 spans 15 amino acids. In its sample, this clonotype was seen many times. Its target is unknown. TCR beta CDR3 regions were amplified from RNA. TCR CDR3 underwent first-round RT-PCR with the HTBI primer set. TCRdb re-called the multiplex PCR reads with MiXCR, one entry per CDR3 protein. The data show around 600,000 distinct CDR3 sequences, 14% seen once. This chain joins TRBV6-1 and TRBJ2-3; 8 bases map to TRBD2. The TCR was taken from a woman younger than 30 with Graves' ophthalmopathy. Specimen: blood. Written as DNA, the CDR3 is TGTGCCAGCAGTAGACTAGCGCCTAGCACAGATACGCAGTATTTT. It translates to CASSRLAPSTDTQYF.